Listed below are T cell receptor beta chains from one sample, sequenced in a study of shared clonotypes between healthy human individuals. TCRdb keeps only in-frame clones here, not all; method: immunoSEQ multiplex PCR. The table shows 2 million to 3 million clones, with roughly 93% occurring only once. The sample taken for sequencing was naive CD4+ T cells from PBMCs. All receptors derive from a man younger than 35 in good health. Some clones in this sample may be carry-over from other donors' samples. The CDR3 runs from the conserved cysteine through the conserved F or W. A D gene is named only where the DNA matches it firmly. The size field is filled for only some rows; it gives once, few, many or a size class.

clone_size | d_call | j_call | v_call | cdr3_length | cdr3_nt | cdr3_aa
- | - | TRBJ1-4 | TRBV4-3 | 13 | TGCGCCAGCAGCCAAGGACGGGAAGAAAAACTGTTTTTT | CASSQGREEKLFF
once | TRBD1 | TRBJ1-1 | TRBV18 | 16 | TGTGCCAGCTCACCATTCCAGGGGGAGATGAACACTGAAGCTTTCTTT | CASSPFQGEMNTEAFF
- | - | TRBJ2-2 | TRBV29-1 | 13 | TGCAGCGTTGGGGGCTACGACACCGGGGAGCTGTTTTTT | CSVGGYDTGELFF
- | TRBD2 | TRBJ2-5 | TRBV5-6 | 18 | TGTGCCAGCAGCTCGGGGCGGACTAGCGGGACCTTTCGGGAGACCCAGTACTTC | CASSSGRTSGTFRETQYF
- | - | TRBJ2-7 | TRBV20-1 | 11 | TGCAGTGCTAGAGATCGGTTAAAGCAGTACTTC | CSARDRLKQYF
- | - | TRBJ2-2 | TRBV7-3 | 15 | TGTGCCAGCAGCTCGTCACAGGGTCTCGGCGGGGAGCTGTTTTTT | CASSSSQGLGGELFF
- | - | TRBJ1-1 | TRBV6-6 | 11 | TGTGCCAGCAGTTACCTCCAGGAAGCTTTCTTT | CASSYLQEAFF
- | - | TRBJ2-2 | TRBV7-8 | 17 | TGTGCCAGCAAGTTGTTGTGGGACATCAGGAAGTCCGGGGAGCTGTTTTTT | CASKLLWDIRKSGELFF
- | TRBD2 | TRBJ2-3 | TRBV5-1 | 15 | TGCGCCAGCAGCTTCGGGAGCGGGAGTCCCGATACGCAGTATTTT | CASSFGSGSPDTQYF
- | - | TRBJ2-7 | TRBV4-1 | 15 | TGCGCCAGCAGCCAGCAAGCGGGCCGGGGCGACGAGCAGTACTTC | CASSQQAGRGDEQYF
- | - | TRBJ2-7 | TRBV5-1 | 14 | TGCGCCAGCAGCTCTCAGGGTTCCTCCTACGAGCAGTACTTC | CASSSQGSSYEQYF
- | - | TRBJ2-1 | TRBV11-2 | 15 | TGTGCCAGCAGCTTGGGCCAGGGGTCCTACAATGAGCAGTTCTTC | CASSLGQGSYNEQFF
- | TRBD2 | TRBJ2-5 | TRBV10-3 | 17 | TGTGCCATCAGTGAAGGGGGGCTAGCGGGAGTGGGAGAGACCCAGTACTTC | CAISEGGLAGVGETQYF
- | TRBD2 | TRBJ2-5 | TRBV27 | 14 | TGTGCCAGCAGTTTAGGGACTAGCGGTGCGACCCAGTACTTC | CASSLGTSGATQYF
- | - | TRBJ2-7 | TRBV5-1 | 14 | TGCGCCAGCAGCTGGGCTAGCAGTACCTACGAGCAGTACTTC | CASSWASSTYEQYF
once | - | TRBJ2-7 | TRBV28 | 14 | TGTGCCAGCAGTTTAGTATCGACAGCCTACGAGCAGTACTTC | CASSLVSTAYEQYF
- | TRBD1 | TRBJ1-2 | TRBV28 | 17 | TGTGCCAGCAGTTTACATCAACCGGGACAGGGCATCCATGGCTACACCTTC | CASSLHQPGQGIHGYTF
- | - | TRBJ2-7 | TRBV5-1 | 14 | TGCGCCAGCAGCCTCCGGGCCCCAGGCGCCGAGCAGTACTTC | CASSLRAPGAEQYF
- | - | TRBJ2-2 | TRBV27 | 15 | TGTGCCAGCAGTTTGGGGGATTTTGACACCGGGGAGCTGTTTTTT | CASSLGDFDTGELFF
once | - | TRBJ1-5 | TRBV5-8 | 14 | TGTGCCAGCAGCCAGGGGCCCCGGGAGCGGCCCCAGCATTTT | CASSQGPRERPQHF
- | TRBD1 | TRBJ1-5 | TRBV28 | 16 | TGTGCCAGCAGTATGGGACAGGGGTATAGCAATCAGCCCCAGCATTTT | CASSMGQGYSNQPQHF
- | - | TRBJ1-2 | TRBV6-5 | 13 | TGTGCCAGCAGTCAGAGACAGTTCTCTGGCTACACCTTC | CASSQRQFSGYTF
- | TRBD2 | TRBJ2-3 | TRBV7-9 | 16 | TGTGCCAGCAGCTGGGTCCGCGGGGGTAGCACAGATACGCAGTATTTT | CASSWVRGGSTDTQYF
few | - | TRBJ1-4 | TRBV7-9 | 11 | TGTGCCAGCAGCTCGGGTGAAAAACTGTTTTTT | CASSSGEKLFF